The 12 T cell receptor beta chains listed next were all sequenced from one sample in a study of T cell changes during pregnancy in multiple sclerosis. Repertoires were generated with immunoSEQ multiplex PCR, while TCRdb's copy carries only in-frame clones and drops some. The profile covers 40,000 to 50,000 clones, with approximately 89% appearing a single time and approximately 1.2% taken by the ten largest. The sequenced sample was CD4+ T cells from peripheral blood mononuclear cells, obtained in the first trimester of pregnancy. The source of these receptors is a female donor with multiple sclerosis, enrolled in a pregnancy study.

V and J are TRBV28 and TRBJ2-5, with D perhaps matching TRBD1 (6 bases). This CDR3 contains 13 residues. Trimming removed 6 bases from V and 5 bases from J, with 13 bases in between. Germline CDR1 reads MDHEN; CDR2 reads SYDVKM. The DNA of the CDR3 is TGTGCCAGCAGGGCAGGGGCTAGGGAGACCCAGTACTTC. Amino acid sequence: CASRAGARETQYF.

This clone has a single count. This chain links TRBV14 with TRBJ1-1; 8 bases fit TRBD1. The germline gives CDR1 SGHDN, CDR2 FVKESK. The CDR3 is 16 amino acids. The junction had 9 bases not matched to a gene; V was cut back by 4 bases and J by 2 bases. CDR3 sequence reads: CASSLQEGQDNTEAFF. The CDR3 region has the DNA TGTGCCAGCAGCCTCCAGGAGGGACAGGATAACACTGAAGCTTTCTTT.

The chain couples TRBV4-3 to TRBJ2-3; 10 bases agree with TRBD2. CDR1 is LGHNA, CDR2 YSLEER, per germline. J was trimmed by 6 bases and V by 1 base; bases with no gene match: 7. CDR3 length: 16 residues. The CDR3 coding sequence is TGCGCCAGCAGCCAAGCCCCTCTAGCGGGAGTGGATACGCAGTATTTT. It yields the protein CASSQAPLAGVDTQYF.

V gene TRBV2 combines with J gene TRBJ2-7; D is possibly TRBD2 (6 bases). CDR1 and CDR2 from the germline V gene are SNHLY and FYNNEI. V lost 6 bases, J lost 6 bases, and 12 bases lay in between. The CDR3 runs to 12 residues. The CDR3 DNA reads as TGTGCCAGCAGGATGCAGGGAGGCGAGCAGTACTTC. Protein: CASRMQGGEQYF.

The gene calls are TRBV28 and TRBJ2-1; 12 bases line up with TRBD2. The CDR3 consists of 15 residues. Germline CDR1 MDHEN, CDR2 SYDVKM. Unmatched junction bases numbered 7, after V lost 4 bases and J lost 9 bases. This CDR3 reads CASSSSSGRAFEQFF. The CDR3 nucleotides are TGTGCCAGCAGTTCCTCTAGCGGGAGGGCCTTTGAGCAGTTCTTC.

Points on this clone: Different DNA sequences within this sample yield the same CDR3. This chain uses TRBV28 with TRBJ2-3, with D possibly being TRBD1 (5 bases). CDR1 and CDR2 from the germline V gene are MDHEN and SYDVKM. The ends were cut back, 6 bases at V and 1 base at J, with 8 bases in the middle. The CDR3 runs to 13 residues. The CDR3 here is CASRPQGTDTQYF. CDR3 in DNA: TGTGCCAGCAGACCACAGGGCACAGATACGCAGTATTTT.

The chain recombines TRBV5-6 with TRBJ2-5, with unresolved D. V was cut by 3 bases and J by 4 bases, with 7 bases left in between. There are 12 residues in the CDR3. The germline gives CDR1 SGHDT, CDR2 YYEEEE. CDR3 amino acids: CASSSSRETQYF. The CDR3 nucleotides are TGTGCCAGCAGCTCCTCCCGAGAGACCCAGTACTTC.

The rearrangement uses TRBV9 and TRBJ2-1, with TRBD2 identical over 8 bases. CDR3 size: 15 residues. Trimming at V came to 0 bases and at J to 11 bases, leaving 10 bases not matched to a gene. Per the germline V gene, CDR1 is SGDLS and CDR2 is YYNGEE. The CDR3 reads CASSVEGTSTTKQFF. The DNA of the CDR3 is TGTGCCAGCAGCGTAGAGGGGACTAGTACGACAAAGCAGTTCTTC.

Comment on this clone: A read error may account for a junction end that differs from germline. The chain uses TRBV23-1 and TRBJ2-3; the match to TRBD2 covers 14 bases. TRBV23-1 is identified as an open reading frame with a role that is uncertain. The CDR3 has 15 amino acids. CDR3 sequence reads: CASSRKTSGRAYAHF. CDR3 bases: TGCGCCAGCAGTCGAAAGACTAGCGGGAGGGCCTACGCGCATTTT.

This rearrangement joins TRBV19 to TRBJ2-5; 13 nucleotides agree with TRBD2. The ends lost 10 bases at V and 4 bases at J; junction bases unmatched: 3. CDR3 length equals 13 residues. CDR1 is LNHDA, CDR2 SQIVND, per germline (reference sequence). The DNA of the CDR3 is TGTGCCACCCGACTAGCGGGAGGAGAGACCCAGTACTTC. Translated: CATRLAGGETQYF.

The chain recombines TRBV19 with TRBJ2-3; D may be TRBD2 (5 bases). Germline V gene lookup returns CDR1 LNHDA and CDR2 SQIVND (reference sequence). The CDR3 has 15 amino acids. V gave up 2 bases and J gave up 0 bases, with 9 bases separating them. DNA for the CDR3: TGTGCCAGTAGTATATCGGGGTCTAGCACAGATACGCAGTATTTT. Protein sequence: CASSISGSSTDTQYF.

The V gene is TRBV29-1, the J gene TRBJ2-7, with D perhaps matching TRBD1 (5 bases). CDR1 SQVTM and CDR2 ANQGSEA come from the germline V gene. CDR3 size: 13 residues. Trimming took off 1 base at V and 4 bases at J, with 11 bases between the two ends. As DNA, the CDR3 is TGCAGCGTTGAAGTTACAGGTACATACGAGCAGTACTTC. It translates to CSVEVTGTYEQYF.